The 18 T cell receptor beta chains listed next were all sequenced from one sample in a study of CD8+ T cells in alopecia areata. Sorting relied on CD4, CD8alpha, NKG2D, NKG2ACE and other markers applied to pooled cutaneous lymph node cells. cDNA reverse transcribed from extracted RNA served as the sequencing template. The method was immunoSEQ multiplex PCR; TCRdb's version includes in-frame clones alone and lacks a portion of them. The sample shows roughly 260,000 clones, none of them appearing just once. Sample: CD4+ T cells sorted from a lymph node. These receptors originate from a C3H/HeJ mouse with alopecia areata. For the strain, the MHC haplotype given is H2-k.

A remark on this clone: Gene names are the mouse ones. The read is 4 residues too short to cover the CDR3 end, so that end is filled in from the germline J gene. Other DNA sequences of this sample code for an identical CDR3. J is TRBJ2-7 and V is TRBV1; D perhaps matches TRBD1 (5 bases). This CDR3 has 12 amino acids. Per the germline V gene, CDR1 is NSQYPW and CDR2 is LRSPGD (reference sequence). CDR3 loop: CTCSGDRYEQYF. CDR3 DNA, as far as it was read: TGCACCTGCAGTGGCGACAGATAT.

With regard to this clone: Gene names are mouse gene names. The read stops 4 residues short of the end of the CDR3; the missing end is completed from the germline J gene. The sample holds other DNA sequences that translate to the same CDR3. V and J are TRBV1 and TRBJ2-2; TRBD1 might be the D (7 bases). The CDR3 runs 15 residues. Trimming stripped 0 bases from V and 3 bases from J, with 8 bases between. Germline CDR1 NSQYPW, CDR2 LRSPGD (reference sequence). CDR3 in amino acids: CTCSADRGDTGQLYF. The sequenced CDR3 bases are TGCACCTGCAGTGCAGACAGGGGGGACACCGGG. Together with reference TRBV1 and TRBJ2-2, the CDR3 gives the full variable domain: VTLLEQNPRWRLVPRGQAVNLRCILKNSQYPWMSWYQQDLQKQLQWLFTLRSPGDKEVKSLPGADYLATRVTDTELRLQVANMSQGRTLYCTCSADRGDTGQLYFGEGSKLTVL.

In its sample, this clone was seen a few times. Gene names denote mouse genes. The read finishes 4 residues shy of the CDR3 end, and the germline J gene is used to complete it. This chain connects TRBV13-3 to TRBJ2-1; D is possibly TRBD1 (5 bases). CDR3 length: 15 amino acids. The germline V and J ends were trimmed by 2 bases and 2 bases, with 11 bases remaining between them. CDR1 and CDR2 (germline): NNHDY, SYVADS. The part of the CDR3 DNA that was read is TGTGCCAGCAGTGAGGAGGGGAGGGACTATGCT. Amino acid sequence: CASSEEGRDYA. The whole CDR3 sequence is CASSEEGRDYAEQFF.

As regards this clone: Genes and germline are mouse. The read halts 4 residues ahead of the CDR3 end, with the missing end drawn from the germline J gene. V is TRBV1 and J is TRBJ1-2; 7 positions agree with TRBD1. Germline V gene lookup returns CDR1 NSQYPW and CDR2 LRSPGD (reference sequence). This CDR3 has 13 residues. CDR3 protein: CTCSGQGRTDYTF. The sequenced CDR3 bases are TGCACCTGCAGTGGACAGGGTCGGACC.

This clone was counted between two and nine times. Germline and genes: mouse. CDR3: CASGDHWGSAETLYF. The CDR3 bases that were read are TGTGCCAGCGGTGATCACTGGGGGAGTGCAGAA. V is TRBV13-2 and J is TRBJ2-3; 8 bases line up with TRBD2. The read terminates 4 residues ahead of where the CDR3 ends, so the germline J gene completes it. This CDR3 contains 15 residues. The V segment lost 1 base and the J segment 0 bases; nucleotides outside the gene matches: 1. In germline, CDR1 is NNHNN, CDR2 SYGAGS (reference sequence).

This clone was seen only a few times. Gene names are the mouse ones. The read terminates 4 residues ahead of where the CDR3 ends, so the germline J gene completes it. The J gene is TRBJ1-1, the V gene TRBV13-1; 9 bases fit TRBD1. The CDR3 length is 14 residues. Germline assignment: CDR1 NSHNY and CDR2 SYGAGN. The sequenced CDR3 bases are TGTGCCAGCAGTGATGTGGACAGGGGAACA. As protein: CASSDVDRGT. The whole CDR3 reads CASSDVDRGTEVFF.

As to this clone: Any gene name here is a mouse gene name. The observed sequence ends 4 residues before the CDR3 terminus, with the missing tail filled in from the germline J gene. This rearrangement joins TRBV13-1 to TRBJ2-3; 10 nucleotides align to TRBD2. The V gene end was trimmed by 6 bases and the J gene end by 0 bases; junction bases not matched to a gene: 4. The CDR3 extends over 15 amino acids. The germline CDR1 and CDR2 sequences are NSHNY and SYGAGN. The sequenced CDR3 bases are TGTGCCAGCAAGGACTGGGGGACTAGTGCAGAA. This gives the protein CASKDWGTSAE. The CDR3 in full is CASKDWGTSAETLYF.

As regards this clone: Mouse gene names apply. The read ends 4 residues shy of where the CDR3 ends; the end is completed using the germline J gene. This specimen includes other DNA sequences encoding the same CDR3. The V gene is TRBV19, the J gene TRBJ2-2; TRBD1 matches at 11 bases. Germline assignment: CDR1 FNHDT and CDR2 SITEND (reference sequence). This CDR3 region has 15 residues. The J segment lost 4 bases and the V segment lost 5 bases, leaving 4 bases of the junction unmatched. The CDR3 region is CASSRGTGGTGQLYF. CDR3 bases read: TGTGCCAGCAGCCGAGGGACAGGGGGCACCGGG. Combining the CDR3 with reference TRBV19 and TRBJ2-2 gives the whole variable domain GGIITQTPKFLIGQEGQKLTLKCQQNFNHDTMYWYRQDSGKGLRLIYYSITENDLQKGDLSEGYDASREKKSSFSLTVTSAQKNEMAVFLCASSRGTGGTGQLYFGEGSKLTVL.

Regarding this clone: Gene and germline names: mouse. The read ends 4 residues shy of where the CDR3 ends; the end is completed using the germline J gene. The V gene is TRBV17, the J gene TRBJ2-3; TRBD2 matches 9 bases. Germline CDR1 is MNHDT and CDR2 is YYDKIL. The CDR3 sequence is 16 residues long. With 1 base clipped from V and 1 base from J, the junction kept 3 bases outside the gene matches. The CDR3 DNA, read in part, is TGTGCTAGCAGTAGAGGGTGGGGGGGCGGTGCAGAA. Amino acid sequence: CASSRGWGGGAE. The entire CDR3 protein is CASSRGWGGGAETLYF.

Notes on this clone: Gene names and germline match the mouse. The CDR3 end is not reached by the read, which stops 4 residues before it; the germline J gene fills it in. This chain joins TRBV13-3 and TRBJ2-7; 7 bases agree with TRBD1. Germline V gene lookup returns CDR1 NNHDY and CDR2 SYVADS. The CDR3 covers 15 residues. The CDR3 loop is CASSDLWDSLYEQYF. The covered CDR3 bases are TGTGCCAGCAGTGATCTGTGGGACAGTCTTTAT.

As for this clone: Genes and germline come from the mouse. The CDR3 is cut off 4 residues early in the read; its end comes from the germline J gene. The J gene is TRBJ2-3, the V gene TRBV31; tentatively, D is TRBD2 (7 bases). The CDR3 runs 13 residues. The germline gives CDR1 GKSSPN, CDR2 SITVG. Trimming pared 4 bases from V and 1 base from J, leaving 9 bases between. The CDR3 sequence is CAWMGGGAETLYF. The sequenced CDR3 bases are TGTGCCTGGATGGGGGGCGGTGCAGAA.

The sample holds many counts of this clone. Gene and germline names: mouse. Other DNA sequences of this sample code for an identical CDR3. CDR3 in amino acids: CASSDAGNQDTQYF. The DNA read from the CDR3 is TGTGCCAGCAGTGATGCAGGGAACCAAGAC. J is TRBJ2-5 and V is TRBV13-1; maybe TRBD1 (5 bases). The read gets to within 4 residues of the CDR3 end, and the germline J gene fills in the rest. The germline V gene has CDR1 NSHNY and CDR2 SYGAGN. V was trimmed by 0 bases and J by 0 bases, leaving 5 bases between them. There are 14 residues in the CDR3.

This clone came up a few times. Given a much more abundant clone one base away, this may be a read error. The gene names here belong to mouse. The CDR3 end falls 4 residues outside the read, so it is completed with the germline J gene. Additional DNA sequences in this sample encode the identical CDR3. V and J are TRBV13-1 and TRBJ2-2; 9 nucleotides line up with TRBD1. Germline V gene lookup returns CDR1 NSHNY and CDR2 SYGAGN. V shed 5 bases, J shed 2 bases, and the junction held 1 base outside the gene matches. The CDR3 is 14 amino acids. CDR3 in amino acids: CASRDRGNTGQLYF. CDR3 DNA, as far as it was read: TGTGCCAGCAGAGACAGGGGGAACACCGGG.

Only a few counts were recorded for this clone. Gene and germline names: mouse. The CDR3 end falls 4 residues outside the read, so it is completed with the germline J gene. The chain recombines TRBV5 with TRBJ1-1; D gene uncertain. CDR1 and CDR2 from the germline V gene are LGHNA and YNLKQL (reference sequence). The CDR3 loop spans 12 amino acids. CDR3 sequence reads: CASSQETTEVFF. The part of the CDR3 DNA that was read is TGTGCCAGCAGCCAAGAAACAACA.

This clone was found a few times. The listed genes are named as in mouse. Read data end 4 residues before the CDR3 end; the end is taken from the germline J gene. V usage is TRBV1 and J usage is TRBJ1-2, with D perhaps TRBD1 (6 bases). Per germline, CDR1 NSQYPW and CDR2 LRSPGD (reference sequence). The V gene lost 2 bases and the J gene lost 4 bases, with 8 bases spanning the gap. The CDR3 contains 13 residues. CDR3 DNA, as far as it was read: TGCACCTGCAGTGCACAGGGGAGCTCC. This codes for CTCSAQGSS. From start to end, the CDR3 is CTCSAQGSSDYTF.

This clone came up a few times. These gene names are mouse names. The read comes to an end 4 residues before the CDR3 does, leaving the germline J gene to fill in the end. The same CDR3 arises from other DNA sequences in this sample as well. The chain couples TRBV13-2 to TRBJ1-2; 8 bases fit TRBD1. The CDR3 spans 15 residues. Trimming took 1 base from V and 2 from J; bases not matched to a gene: 4. Germline values: CDR1 NNHNN, CDR2 SYGAGS (reference sequence). The CDR3 sequence is CASGDQGAGNSDYTF. The covered CDR3 bases are TGTGCCAGCGGTGATCAGGGGGCAGGGAACTCC.

As to this clone: The genes and germline here are from mouse. Read coverage stops 4 residues before the CDR3 terminus; the germline J gene supplies the remainder. The V and J genes are TRBV12-2 and TRBJ2-5; TRBD1 matches 8 bases. V trimming: 4 bases; J trimming: 2 bases; junction bases outside the gene matches: 4. Germline loops: CDR1 SGHLS, CDR2 HYDKME. The CDR3 totals 14 residues. CDR3 bases read: TGTGCCAGCTCCCCACAGGGGGGCCAAGAC. Protein: CASSPQGGQD. From start to end, the CDR3 is CASSPQGGQDTQYF.

With regard to this clone: Germline and genes: mouse. The read ends 4 residues before the CDR3 terminus; that terminus is restored from the germline J gene. This chain uses TRBV19 with TRBJ2-3; 9 bases fit TRBD1. Trimming at V came to 6 bases and at J to 0 bases, leaving 5 bases not matched to a gene. This CDR3 contains 15 residues. Germline CDR1 and CDR2: FNHDT and SITEND (reference sequence). CDR3 in amino acids: CASTRTGVSAETLYF. The DNA read from the CDR3 is TGTGCCAGCACCCGGACAGGGGTTAGTGCAGAA.